What follows is one T cell receptor beta chain and its context. This specimen belongs to a study of control samples from healthy donors and cancer patients. Germline trimming cut 5 bases from V and 0 bases from J; bases unmatched to any gene: 6. Germline V gives CDR1 SGHTA, CDR2 FQGNSA. The CDR3 loop spans 16 amino acids. Method: immunoSEQ multiplex PCR; TCRdb's copy keeps in-frame clones and lacks some. The repertoire holds roughly 130,000 clones, with about 95% as singletons. The source of this sequence is a man younger than 45 in good health. Specimen: blood. V is TRBV7-2 and J is TRBJ2-1; 8 bases are a match to TRBD1. For the CDR3, the DNA is TGTGCCAGCAGCACGACAGGGGCACCCTCCTACAATGAGCAGTTCTTC. This sequence encodes CASSTTGAPSYNEQFF.